The rows below give T cell receptor beta chains drawn from one sample of a study of T-cell reconstitution after alpha-beta-depleted transplantation in children. Each CDR3 protein gets one entry after TCRdb re-called the PCR reads with MiXCR. The profile shows about 830,000 distinct CDR3 sequences, 16% of them singletons. Specimen: PBMCs, mostly from graft donor cells, collected 360 days after TCRalphabeta/CD19-depleted stem cell transplant. Source of these receptors: a male patient younger than 18 who had a stem cell transplant for acute lymphoblastic leukemia, so the T cells may come from the graft donor. The CDR3 runs from the conserved cysteine through the conserved F or W. A D gene is named only where the DNA matches it firmly. Not all rows give a size; the values are once, few, many and, for expanded clones, a class.

len: 12; j_gene: TRBJ2-4; v_gene: TRBV6-5; d_gene: TRBD1; abundance: few; CDR3aa: CASSSDRDIQYF; CDR3nt: TGTGCCAGCTCGTCTGACAGGGACATTCAGTACTTC
len: 15; j_gene: TRBJ2-7; v_gene: TRBV5-5; d_gene: .; abundance: few; CDR3aa: CASSLVGGAAYEQYF; CDR3nt: TGTGCCAGCAGCTTGGTCGGCGGGGCTGCCTACGAGCAGTACTTC
len: 13; j_gene: TRBJ1-2; v_gene: TRBV12-3/TRBV12-4; d_gene: TRBD1; abundance: many; CDR3aa: CASSLPWTGGYTF; CDR3nt: TGTGCCAGCAGTTTACCTTGGACAGGCGGCTACACCTTC
len: 15; j_gene: TRBJ2-3; v_gene: TRBV10-3; d_gene: .; abundance: .; CDR3aa: CAISEALGNTDTQYF; CDR3nt: TGTGCCATCAGTGAAGCGCTCGGAAACACAGATACGCAGTATTTT
len: 18; j_gene: TRBJ2-5; v_gene: TRBV6-2/TRBV6-3; d_gene: .; abundance: .; CDR3aa: CASLHGPRGLRLQETQYF; CDR3nt: TGTGCCAGCCTACATGGACCCAGGGGACTTAGACTTCAAGAGACCCAGTACTTC
len: 13; j_gene: TRBJ2-7; v_gene: TRBV5-5; d_gene: TRBD1; abundance: few; CDR3aa: CASSPTGTHEQYF; CDR3nt: TGTGCCAGCAGCCCGACAGGGACGCACGAGCAGTACTTC
len: 17; j_gene: TRBJ2-3; v_gene: TRBV7-2; d_gene: TRBD2; abundance: .; CDR3aa: CASSLGRLAGYLDTQYF; CDR3nt: TGTGCCAGCAGCTTAGGGAGACTAGCGGGATATCTAGATACGCAGTATTTT
len: 15; j_gene: TRBJ1-4; v_gene: TRBV4-1; d_gene: .; abundance: few; CDR3aa: CASSQALTGQEKLFF; CDR3nt: TGCGCCAGCAGCCAAGCACTCACAGGTCAAGAAAAACTGTTTTTT
len: 15; j_gene: TRBJ2-7; v_gene: TRBV4-1; d_gene: .; abundance: few; CDR3aa: CASSQPTMKSYEQYF; CDR3nt: TGCGCCAGCAGCCAACCGACTATGAAAAGCTACGAGCAGTACTTC
len: 15; j_gene: TRBJ2-7; v_gene: TRBV29-1; d_gene: TRBD2; abundance: .; CDR3aa: CSVFRHGGRDYEQYF; CDR3nt: TGCAGCGTTTTTCGTCATGGCGGGAGAGACTACGAGCAGTACTTC
len: 15; j_gene: TRBJ2-5; v_gene: TRBV30; d_gene: TRBD2; abundance: few; CDR3aa: CAWSGGLAVQETQYF; CDR3nt: TGTGCCTGGAGCGGGGGACTAGCTGTTCAAGAGACCCAGTACTTC
len: 15; j_gene: TRBJ2-3; v_gene: TRBV18; d_gene: .; abundance: few; CDR3aa: CASSPASLATDTQYF; CDR3nt: TGTGCCAGCTCACCTGCGTCCCTGGCCACAGATACGCAGTATTTT
len: 15; j_gene: TRBJ2-5; v_gene: TRBV28; d_gene: TRBD1; abundance: .; CDR3aa: CASRTDRKLLETQYF; CDR3nt: TGTGCCAGCAGAACGGACAGGAAACTCTTGGAGACCCAGTACTTC
len: 14; j_gene: TRBJ2-3; v_gene: TRBV7-9; d_gene: TRBD2; abundance: .; CDR3aa: CASSSGTSSDTQYF; CDR3nt: TGTGCCAGCAGCTCCGGGACTAGTTCAGATACGCAGTATTTT
len: 14; j_gene: TRBJ2-1; v_gene: TRBV7-2; d_gene: TRBD2; abundance: .; CDR3aa: CASNLAGVRGEQFF; CDR3nt: TGTGCCAGCAACCTCGCGGGAGTGAGGGGTGAGCAGTTCTTC
len: 17; j_gene: TRBJ2-1; v_gene: TRBV10-1; d_gene: .; abundance: few; CDR3aa: CASSETGSGSPYNEQFF; CDR3nt: TGCGCCAGCAGTGAGACCGGTAGCGGTTCTCCCTACAATGAGCAGTTCTTC
len: 16; j_gene: TRBJ2-1; v_gene: TRBV7-6; d_gene: .; abundance: few; CDR3aa: CASSLVAPSFSNEQFF; CDR3nt: TGTGCCAGCAGCTTAGTAGCCCCGTCCTTCAGCAATGAGCAGTTCTTC
len: 17; j_gene: TRBJ1-1; v_gene: TRBV5-1; d_gene: .; abundance: .; CDR3aa: CASTKSPRGGLNTEAFF; CDR3nt: TGCGCCAGCACCAAATCTCCAAGGGGGGGCTTGAACACTGAAGCTTTCTTT
len: 16; j_gene: TRBJ2-3; v_gene: TRBV3-1; d_gene: .; abundance: .; CDR3aa: CASSQGRLPGTDTQYF; CDR3nt: TGTGCCAGCAGCCAAGGTCGACTCCCAGGCACAGATACGCAGTATTTT
len: 19; j_gene: TRBJ2-4; v_gene: TRBV21-1; d_gene: .; abundance: many; CDR3aa: CASSKEGSGSSSAKNIQYF; CDR3nt: TGTGCCAGCAGCAAAGAGGGTAGCGGGAGTTCCTCGGCCAAAAACATTCAGTACTTC
len: 15; j_gene: TRBJ2-2; v_gene: TRBV12-3/TRBV12-4; d_gene: TRBD1; abundance: many; CDR3aa: CASSGQGWNTGELFF; CDR3nt: TGTGCCAGCAGTGGACAGGGGTGGAACACCGGGGAGCTGTTTTTT
len: 14; j_gene: TRBJ1-1; v_gene: TRBV5-1; d_gene: .; abundance: few; CDR3aa: CASSRGEGDTEAFF; CDR3nt: TGCGCCAGCAGCAGGGGGGAGGGTGACACTGAAGCTTTCTTT
len: 17; j_gene: TRBJ1-1; v_gene: TRBV3-1; d_gene: .; abundance: .; CDR3aa: CASIPKISSTANTEAFF; CDR3nt: TGTGCCAGCATCCCGAAGATATCCTCGACTGCGAACACTGAAGCTTTCTTT
len: 14; j_gene: TRBJ2-1; v_gene: TRBV2; d_gene: .; abundance: once; CDR3aa: CASRGGGGYNEQFF; CDR3nt: TGTGCCAGCAGGGGGGGCGGGGGCTACAATGAGCAGTTCTTC
len: 17; j_gene: TRBJ2-1; v_gene: TRBV14; d_gene: .; abundance: few; CDR3aa: CASSWNDRAFSRMEQFF; CDR3nt: TGTGCCAGCAGCTGGAACGATAGAGCGTTCTCCCGAATGGAGCAGTTCTTC
len: 16; j_gene: TRBJ2-5; v_gene: TRBV5-1; d_gene: TRBD2; abundance: few; CDR3aa: CASSPLAGRDQETQYF; CDR3nt: TGCGCCAGCAGCCCCCTAGCGGGCCGGGATCAAGAGACCCAGTACTTC
len: 12; j_gene: TRBJ2-5; v_gene: TRBV10-3; d_gene: .; abundance: few; CDR3aa: CAISTLGETQYF; CDR3nt: TGTGCCATCAGCACCTTAGGCGAGACCCAGTACTTC
len: 15; j_gene: TRBJ2-1; v_gene: TRBV4-2; d_gene: TRBD2; abundance: .; CDR3aa: CASQGLAGPYNEQFF; CDR3nt: TGTGCCAGCCAGGGACTAGCGGGACCCTACAATGAGCAGTTCTTC
len: 16; j_gene: TRBJ2-5; v_gene: TRBV5-1; d_gene: TRBD2; abundance: .; CDR3aa: CASSLVPSGVQETQYF; CDR3nt: TGCGCCAGCAGCTTGGTGCCTAGCGGGGTTCAAGAGACCCAGTACTTC
len: 15; j_gene: TRBJ2-2; v_gene: TRBV4-2; d_gene: TRBD2; abundance: many; CDR3aa: CASSLASGYTGELFF; CDR3nt: TGTGCCAGCAGCCTGGCTAGCGGATATACCGGGGAGCTGTTTTTT
len: 15; j_gene: TRBJ2-7; v_gene: TRBV6-9; d_gene: .; abundance: .; CDR3aa: CASFESTRSPDEQYF; CDR3nt: TGTGCCAGCTTCGAGTCGACTAGAAGTCCGGACGAGCAGTACTTC
len: 15; j_gene: TRBJ1-5; v_gene: TRBV7-9; d_gene: TRBD1; abundance: few; CDR3aa: CASSLAQGGGQPQHF; CDR3nt: TGTGCCAGCAGCTTAGCCCAGGGGGGCGGTCAGCCCCAGCATTTT
len: 14; j_gene: TRBJ2-1; v_gene: TRBV5-1; d_gene: .; abundance: many; CDR3aa: CASSRGQTYNEQFF; CDR3nt: TGCGCCAGCAGCCGCGGACAGACCTACAATGAGCAGTTCTTC
len: 13; j_gene: TRBJ1-1; v_gene: TRBV7-6; d_gene: .; abundance: .; CDR3aa: CAGRQERTLGAFF; CDR3nt: TGTGCCGGTCGACAGGAGAGAACCTTGGGTGCTTTCTTT
len: 11; j_gene: TRBJ2-1; v_gene: TRBV18; d_gene: .; abundance: few; CDR3aa: CASSRIDEQFF; CDR3nt: TGTGCCAGCTCACGCATTGATGAGCAGTTCTTC
len: 14; j_gene: TRBJ2-1; v_gene: TRBV5-1; d_gene: .; abundance: few; CDR3aa: CASTLAPTGNEQFF; CDR3nt: TGCGCCAGCACCCTGGCCCCAACCGGGAATGAGCAGTTCTTC
len: 11; j_gene: TRBJ2-1; v_gene: TRBV24-1; d_gene: .; abundance: .; CDR3aa: CATSEANEQFF; CDR3nt: TGTGCCACCAGTGAGGCGAATGAGCAGTTCTTC
len: 14; j_gene: TRBJ1-5; v_gene: TRBV28; d_gene: .; abundance: few; CDR3aa: CASSQRGAYQPQHF; CDR3nt: TGTGCCAGCTCGCAACGTGGGGCTTACCAGCCCCAGCATTTT
len: 14; j_gene: TRBJ2-7; v_gene: TRBV14; d_gene: .; abundance: few; CDR3aa: CASSRGQGFDEQYF; CDR3nt: TGTGCCAGCAGCCGGGGGCAGGGGTTCGACGAGCAGTACTTC
len: 14; j_gene: TRBJ2-7; v_gene: TRBV7-9; d_gene: TRBD2; abundance: .; CDR3aa: CASRGTSGSFEQYF; CDR3nt: TGTGCCAGCAGGGGGACTAGCGGGAGTTTCGAGCAGTACTTC
len: 13; j_gene: TRBJ1-2; v_gene: TRBV12-3/TRBV12-4; d_gene: .; abundance: .; CDR3aa: CASSPATYYGYTF; CDR3nt: TGTGCCAGCAGTCCCGCAACTTATTATGGCTACACCTTC
len: 17; j_gene: TRBJ1-1; v_gene: TRBV9; d_gene: TRBD1; abundance: few; CDR3aa: CASSDQVVGQGLSEAFF; CDR3nt: TGTGCCAGCAGCGACCAAGTGGTCGGACAGGGTCTCTCTGAAGCTTTCTTT
len: 15; j_gene: TRBJ2-1; v_gene: TRBV10-1; d_gene: TRBD2; abundance: .; CDR3aa: CASSEASGSSNEQFF; CDR3nt: TGCGCCAGCAGTGAGGCTAGCGGGAGTAGCAATGAGCAGTTCTTC
len: 17; j_gene: TRBJ1-2; v_gene: TRBV4-1; d_gene: .; abundance: .; CDR3aa: CASSHLLRGPTGYGYTF; CDR3nt: TGCGCCAGCAGCCACTTGCTTCGGGGACCCACAGGCTATGGCTACACCTTC
len: 14; j_gene: TRBJ1-1; v_gene: TRBV3-1; d_gene: TRBD1; abundance: .; CDR3aa: CASVRGGHSTEAFF; CDR3nt: TGTGCCAGCGTCCGAGGGGGCCACTCCACTGAAGCTTTCTTT
len: 11; j_gene: TRBJ2-1; v_gene: TRBV12-5; d_gene: .; abundance: few; CDR3aa: CASGWGALKLF; CDR3nt: TGTGCTAGTGGTTGGGGGGCCTTGAAGCTCTTC
len: 17; j_gene: TRBJ2-3; v_gene: TRBV5-1; d_gene: .; abundance: .; CDR3aa: CASSSPPAGGALNTQYF; CDR3nt: TGCGCCAGCAGCTCCCCCCCGGCCGGAGGGGCTCTAAATACGCAGTATTTT
len: 15; j_gene: TRBJ1-1; v_gene: TRBV12-3/TRBV12-4; d_gene: TRBD1; abundance: few; CDR3aa: CASTPTGGSPTEAFF; CDR3nt: TGTGCCAGCACCCCGACAGGGGGTTCACCCACTGAAGCTTTCTTT